The clone carrying this T cell receptor beta chain was observed many times. The record originates from a study of response to subunit inactivated influenza vaccine. TCRdb processed the RT-PCR reads anew with MiXCR; each CDR3 protein has one entry. This sample has about 570,000 distinct CDR3 sequences; about 11% occur once, and the top ten carry roughly 11%. This sample also appeared in a second study, on T cells expressing NK-cell markers. That publication notes: As the method of synthesis, 5'RACE template switching with UMIs yielded TCR beta cDNA. Investigators obtained TCR beta repertoires from sorted CD3+CD56+NKG2C+, CD3+CD56+NKG2C- and CD3+CD56-NKG2C+ T cells. Among the experiments, several used an anti-gamma-delta TCR antibody to restrict sorting to alpha-beta TCR T cells. The study found dominant NKG2C+ clonotypes at 1.0-7.0% of CD8+ T cells in about 6 donors. HCMV specificity of the expanded NKG2C+ T cell clones stayed unclear.

The sequencing used PBMCs from blood, collected on the day of vaccination. This clonotype was sampled from a middle-aged man who received an inactivated influenza vaccine.

Here the CDR3 reads CASSFRDYTPTQYF. The CDR3 nucleotides read TGCGCCAGCAGCTTCCGGGACTATACCCCTACGCAGTATTTT. The chain joins TRBV5-1 to TRBJ2-3; TRBD2 matches at 7 bases. The CDR3 covers 14 residues. After removal of 2 bases from V and 8 bases from J, the junction contained 8 bases not matched to a gene. The germline V gene encodes CDR1 SGHRS and CDR2 YFSETQ.